The clone carrying this TCR beta chain appeared once. This specimen comes from a study of blood T cell repertoires in COVID-19. TCRdb's copy holds only in-frame clones and misses some; the assay was immunoSEQ multiplex PCR. Here the sample spans around 250,000 clones, approximately 83% being singletons. Those enrolled, adults aged roughly 18 to 89 years, came from about two dozen US areas. This CDR3 comprises 13 residues. The V gene end was trimmed by 11 bases and the J gene end by 3 bases; junction bases not matched to a gene: 7. Germline V gives CDR1 MDHEN, CDR2 SYDVKM. The sample taken for sequencing was PBMCs or T cells enriched from blood (not recorded which). The chain is built from TRBV28 and TRBJ1-3; the match to TRBD1 covers 7 bases. The clonotype comes from a woman in her fifties or sixties who had recovered from COVID-19. The CDR3 is CAGQGGYGNTIYF. The CDR3 DNA reads as TGTGCCGGCCAGGGGGGATATGGAAACACCATATATTTT.